A few counts support the clone carrying this T cell receptor beta chain. As yet, its antigen is unknown. Assay: immunoSEQ multiplex PCR; the TCRdb copy retains only in-frame clones and omits some. Of about 90,000 clones listed, roughly 88% are singletons. Analysis merged second doses at about 4 or about 12 weeks. These data belong to a study of T cell responses to AZD1222 COVID-19 vaccine. Findings of the study overall: Sampled repertoires all dated from after the peak T cell response.

This clonotype was sampled from an adult who received the AZD1222 COVID-19 vaccine. Here the sequenced sample was peripheral blood, taken 28 days after the second AZD1222 dose.

CDR3 residues: CASSFVVGEGQGHNEAFF. The CDR3 DNA sequence: TGTGCCAGCAGTTTCGTCGTTGGAGAGGGACAGGGGCATAATGAAGCTTTCTTT. V is TRBV27 and J is TRBJ1-1; 10 nucleotides align to TRBD1. V dropped 3 bases and J dropped 7; count of bases not matched to a gene: 17. This CDR3 is 18 amino acids long. Germline CDR1 and CDR2: MNHEY and SMNVEV (reference sequence).